This section outlines one T cell receptor (beta chain) sequence together with its context. The data were taken from a study of cytomegalovirus exposure and HLA in healthy donors. With 60 Vbeta and 13 Jbeta primers, the PCR was carried out. Assay used: immunoSEQ multiplex PCR; TCRdb lists only in-frame clones, some missing. The sample yields 95,000 to 150,000 clones, roughly 79% seen once. This TCR derives from a woman in her forties in good health and CMV-seronegative. The sample taken for sequencing was PBMCs.

CDR3: CASSDWGVRYEQYF. The CDR3 DNA follows: TGTGCCAGCAGTGACTGGGGAGTTCGCTACGAGCAGTACTTC. The gene calls are TRBV6-1 and TRBJ2-7, with TRBD2 as a possible D gene (5 bases). Trimming removed 3 bases from V and 3 bases from J, with 12 bases in between. The CDR3 covers 14 residues. Looked up from germline, CDR1 is MNHNS and CDR2 is SASEGT.